Following are 32 T cell receptor beta chains from one sample sequenced in a study of control samples from healthy donors and cancer patients. Sequencing was performed with immunoSEQ multiplex PCR; in TCRdb, only in-frame clones are kept and a portion is missing. The table records some 140,000 clones, 75% to 90% of them present only once. The sequenced sample consisted of blood. Receptors were obtained from a woman in her twenties or thirties in good health.

The genes are TRBV6-6 and TRBJ2-3; D ambiguous. From germline, CDR1 is MNHNY and CDR2 SVGAGI (reference sequence). The CDR3 is 15 amino acids. V gave up 2 bases and J gave up 6 bases, with 15 bases separating them. The CDR3 spells CASSYLGEKADTQYF. CDR3 DNA sequence: TGTGCCAGCAGTTACCTCGGAGAGAAGGCCGATACGCAGTATTTT.

The J gene is TRBJ2-1, the V gene TRBV24-1; weak D call: TRBD2 (6 bases). This CDR3 is 15 amino acids long. The V end was cut by 7 bases, the J end by 2 bases, with 14 bases between. Germline CDR1 and CDR2: KGHDR and SFDVKD. CDR3 region: CATRRPSATYNEQFF. CDR3 coding DNA: TGTGCCACCAGGCGTCCTAGCGCGACCTACAATGAGCAGTTCTTC.

This clone was seen a few times. V gene TRBV24-1 combines with J gene TRBJ2-2; a weak D match, TRBD1 (6 bases). The CDR3 is 16 amino acids. Per germline, CDR1 KGHDR and CDR2 SFDVKD. The ends were cut back, 3 bases at V and 3 bases at J, with 13 bases in the middle. DNA of the CDR3: TGTGCCACCAGTGATCGAAGGGGGTTTTACACCGGGGAGCTGTTTTTT. This gives the protein CATSDRRGFYTGELFF.

The chain employs TRBV9 and TRBJ1-6; D is unclear. The germline CDR1 and CDR2 sequences are SGDLS and YYNGEE. The CDR3 loop spans 14 amino acids. V was trimmed by 4 bases and J by 3 bases, leaving 8 bases between them. The CDR3 protein is CASSSGNYNSPLHF. The DNA of the CDR3 is TGTGCCAGCAGCTCCGGGAACTATAATTCACCCCTCCACTTT.

This clone is a singleton in its sample. The CDR3 spells CASQTGRNEKLFF. The CDR3 coding sequence is TGTGCCAGTCAGACCGGTCGAAATGAAAAACTGTTTTTT. J is TRBJ1-4 and V is TRBV18; D is uncertain. The V end was cut by 9 bases, the J end by 5 bases, with 13 bases between. Germline V CDR1 and CDR2: KGHSH, LQKENI. The CDR3 is 13 amino acids. The variable domain in full, completed from reference TRBV18 and TRBJ1-4, reads NAGVMQNPRHLVRRRGQEARLRCSPMKGHSHVYWYRQLPEEGLKFMVYLQKENIIDESGMPKERFSAEFPKEGPSILRIQQVVRGDSAAYFCASQTGRNEKLFFGSGTQLSVL.

This chain's CDR3 is CASSRSGREPGELFF. As DNA, the CDR3 is TGTGCCAGCAGTCGGAGCGGGAGGGAACCCGGGGAGCTGTTTTTT. The chain links TRBV27 to TRBJ2-2, with TRBD2 identical over 10 bases. CDR1 is MNHEY, CDR2 SMNVEV, per germline (reference sequence). Trimming removed 5 bases from V and 6 bases from J; junction bases left unmatched: 6. This CDR3 comprises 15 residues.

The CDR3 coding sequence is TGTGCCTGGATTAGGGCAGGGCGGGTGAACACTGAAGCTTTCTTT. This translates into CAWIRAGRVNTEAFF. The rearrangement joins TRBV30 to TRBJ1-1, with a tentative D call TRBD1 (5 bases). CDR3 length: 15 amino acids. Germline values: CDR1 GTSNPN, CDR2 SVGIG (reference sequence). Trimming removed 4 bases at V and 0 bases at J, with 15 bases between. The entire variable domain, with the rest obtained from reference TRBV30 and TRBJ1-1, is as follows: SQTIHQWPATLVQPVGSPLSLECTVEGTSNPNLYWYRQAAGRGLQLLFYSVGIGQISSEVPQNLSASRPQDRQFILSSKKLLLSDSGFYLCAWIRAGRVNTEAFFGQGTRLTVV.

V usage is TRBV9 and J usage is TRBJ2-3; TRBD1 matches 8 bases. Trimming cost V 4 bases and J 5 bases; bases outside gene matches: 9. There are 15 residues in the CDR3. Germline V gives CDR1 SGDLS, CDR2 YYNGEE. The CDR3 sequence is CASSRGDRGLDTQYF. In DNA, the CDR3 is TGTGCCAGCAGCAGGGGCGACAGGGGCCTAGATACGCAGTATTTT.

J is TRBJ1-3 and V is TRBV10-1, with D hard to call. V lost 3 bases and J lost 4, with 4 bases in between. From germline, CDR1 is WNHNN and CDR2 SYGVQD (reference sequence). The CDR3 consists of 12 residues. The CDR3 DNA sequence: TGCGCCAGCAGTGACAAAGGAAACACCATATATTTT. Encoded protein: CASSDKGNTIYF.

V usage is TRBV5-6 and J usage is TRBJ2-7, with 13 bases that match TRBD2. Germline V gene lookup returns CDR1 SGHDT and CDR2 YYEEEE. CDR3 length: 18 amino acids. J gave up 4 bases and V 2 bases, and 12 bases lay outside the gene matches. In DNA, the CDR3 is TGTGCCAGCAGCTTTAAATTGGGACTAGCGGGACAGGAATACGAGCAGTACTTC. Translated, it gives CASSFKLGLAGQEYEQYF.

The rearrangement uses TRBV29-1 and TRBJ2-7; unclear D gene. Trimming left V 4 bases short and J 1 base short, with 5 bases between. CDR3 length equals 11 residues. Germline loops: CDR1 SQVTM, CDR2 ANQGSEA. This CDR3 reads CSVVVSYEQYF. The CDR3 DNA reads TGCAGCGTTGTCGTATCCTACGAGCAGTACTTC.

The V gene is TRBV5-5, the J gene TRBJ2-4, with TRBD2 identical over 12 bases. The V and J ends lost 4 bases and 7 bases, in that order; junction bases with no gene match: 12. The V gene's germline CDR1 is SGHKS and CDR2 YYEKEE (reference sequence). The CDR3 is made up of 17 amino acids. The CDR3 bases are TGTGCCAGCAGCCGTGAATCCCTAGCGGGAGGGGATAACATTCAGTACTTC. Protein: CASSRESLAGGDNIQYF.

This chain uses TRBV19 with TRBJ2-1, with 10 positions matching TRBD2. With 5 bases clipped from V and 5 bases from J, the junction kept 9 bases outside the gene matches. Germline V gene lookup returns CDR1 LNHDA and CDR2 SQIVND (reference sequence). This CDR3 comprises 16 residues. The CDR3 loop is CASSSSGRAANNEQFF. Here the CDR3 DNA reads TGTGCCAGTAGTTCGAGCGGGAGGGCCGCAAACAATGAGCAGTTCTTC. The full variable domain, its missing parts supplied by reference TRBV19 and TRBJ2-1, is DGGITQSPKYLFRKEGQNVTLSCEQNLNHDAMYWYRQDPGQGLRLIYYSQIVNDFQKGDIAEGYSVSREKKESFPLTVTSAQKNPTAFYLCASSSSGRAANNEQFFGPGTRLTVL.

The chain has TRBV10-3 and TRBJ1-2; 8 bases agree with TRBD1. Germline values: CDR1 ENHRY, CDR2 SYGVKD. Trimming removed 10 bases from V and 2 bases from J; junction bases left unmatched: 9. The CDR3 consists of 14 residues. The CDR3 loop reads CATGDRGINYGYTF. The CDR3 nucleotides are TGTGCCACTGGAGACAGGGGTATAAACTATGGCTACACCTTC.

This clone has a handful of counts. The V gene is TRBV12-3 or TRBV12-4, the J gene TRBJ2-7; TRBD2 matches at 8 bases. With 11 bases clipped from V and 0 bases from J, the junction kept 6 bases outside the gene matches. CDR3 length: 13 amino acids. The CDR3 DNA reads TGTGCCTCGCGGACTAGCAGCTCCTACGAGCAGTACTTC. This sequence encodes CASRTSSSYEQYF.

The chain uses TRBV25-1 and TRBJ1-5; TRBD1 might be the D (6 bases). Trimming removed 5 bases from V and 2 bases from J, with 10 bases in between. This CDR3 spans 14 amino acids. Germline V lookup: CDR1 MGHDK, CDR2 SYGVNS. The CDR3: CASSRPGGNQPQHF. The CDR3 nucleotides read TGTGCCAGCAGTAGACCAGGGGGCAATCAGCCCCAGCATTTT. The full variable domain, its missing parts supplied by reference TRBV25-1 and TRBJ1-5, is EADIYQTPRYLVIGTGKKITLECSQTMGHDKMYWYQQDPGMELHLIHYSYGVNSTEKGDLSSESTVSRIRTEHFPLTLESARPSHTSQYLCASSRPGGNQPQHFGDGTRLSIL.

V and J are TRBV19 and TRBJ2-1; maybe TRBD2 (6 bases). Germline V gene sequence: CDR1 LNHDA, CDR2 SQIVND (reference sequence). The CDR3 has 15 residues. V dropped 6 bases and J dropped 7 bases, with 19 bases sitting between them. The CDR3: CASSQNVPGVNEQFF. Written as DNA, the CDR3 is TGTGCCAGTAGCCAGAATGTGCCGGGGGTTAATGAGCAGTTCTTC.

This chain uses TRBV5-4 with TRBJ2-1; TRBD2 matches 8 bases. This CDR3 has 15 amino acids. Germline lookup yields CDR1 SGHNT and CDR2 YYREEE (reference sequence). J gave up 7 bases and V 4 bases, and 10 bases lay outside the gene matches. The chain's CDR3 is CASSKPGLESNEQFF. CDR3 nucleotide sequence: TGTGCCAGCAGCAAGCCGGGACTAGAGTCGAATGAGCAGTTCTTC.

The chain joins TRBV5-4 to TRBJ2-7, with 9 bases aligning to TRBD2. The CDR3 consists of 15 residues. With 2 bases clipped from V and 3 bases from J, the junction kept 6 bases outside the gene matches. Germline CDR1 reads SGHNT; CDR2 reads YYREEE (reference sequence). The CDR3 is CASSFRGRAGYEQYF. Here the CDR3 DNA reads TGTGCCAGCAGCTTTCGCGGGAGGGCCGGCTACGAGCAGTACTTC.

The CDR3 nucleotides are TGTGCCAGTAGTATAGGGTCGCACAGCGGCGACACTGAAGCTTTCTTT. Translation gives CASSIGSHSGDTEAFF. This chain joins TRBV19 and TRBJ1-1; D is ambiguous. Germline V lookup: CDR1 LNHDA, CDR2 SQIVND (reference sequence). Trimming removed 1 base at V and 3 bases at J, with 15 bases between. The CDR3 consists of 16 residues.

The chain couples TRBV5-6 to TRBJ1-2, with TRBD1 as a possible D gene (6 bases). Germline V gene data show CDR1 as SGHDT and CDR2 as YYEEEE. The CDR3 consists of 15 residues. V was clipped by 4 bases and J by 5 bases, with 18 bases between them. CDR3: CASSSNRQAGYGYTF. CDR3 DNA: TGTGCCAGCAGCAGTAACCGACAGGCGGGGTATGGCTACACCTTC.

The V and J genes are TRBV7-9 and TRBJ2-1; 13 bases are a match to TRBD2. Germline V gene sequence: CDR1 SEHNR, CDR2 FQNEAQ (reference sequence). The V segment lost 2 bases and the J segment 4 bases; nucleotides outside the gene matches: 11. CDR3 size: 19 residues. The CDR3 nucleotides read TGTGCCAGCAGCTTAACTAGCGGGAGGGCCCGGGGCCAATACAATGAGCAGTTCTTC. Translated: CASSLTSGRARGQYNEQFF.

The rearrangement joins TRBV29-1 to TRBJ1-2; tentatively, D is TRBD1 (6 bases). The ends were cut back, 3 bases at V and 5 bases at J, with 28 bases in the middle. CDR1 is SQVTM, CDR2 ANQGSEA, per germline. This CDR3 spans 18 amino acids. CDR3 DNA sequence: TGCAGCGTTGATTCCCCGCGGGACATATCTACCGCCGGGTATGGCTACACCTTC. Translating it yields CSVDSPRDISTAGYGYTF.

Remarks on this clone: Other nucleotide sequences from this sample produce the same CDR3. The CDR3 DNA reads as TGTGCCAGCAGCGAAACAGGGAACCAGCCCCAGCATTTT. Encoded protein: CASSETGNQPQHF. V gene TRBV2 combines with J gene TRBJ1-5, with D possibly matching TRBD1 (6 bases). CDR3 length: 13 amino acids. V was trimmed by 6 bases and J by 7 bases, leaving 13 bases between them. Germline CDR1 is SNHLY and CDR2 is FYNNEI.

The chain links TRBV18 to TRBJ2-1, with D perhaps TRBD1 or TRBD2 (6 bases each). V dropped 4 bases and J dropped 7 bases, with 8 bases sitting between them. The CDR3 is made up of 12 amino acids. Germline lookup yields CDR1 KGHSH and CDR2 LQKENI. CDR3 region: CASSRGGNEQFF. The CDR3 DNA follows: TGTGCCAGCTCACGAGGGGGGAATGAGCAGTTCTTC.

This chain uses TRBV21-1 with TRBJ2-3. TRBV21-1 is designated a pseudogene. The CDR3 has 17 residues. The chain's CDR3 is CASRHFTGWGPRDTQYF. The CDR3 nucleotides read TGTGCCAGCCGCCACTTTACTGGCTGGGGACCTCGAGATACGCAGTATTTT.

The chain links TRBV18 to TRBJ2-3; 10 nucleotides agree with TRBD2. V was pared by 3 bases and J by 1 base, with 4 bases of the junction left unmatched. Germline values: CDR1 KGHSH, CDR2 LQKENI. The CDR3 runs to 16 residues. This CDR3 reads CASSPGLAHGTDTQYF. CDR3 nucleotides: TGTGCCAGCTCACCGGGACTAGCGCATGGCACAGATACGCAGTATTTT.

The chain has TRBV7-6 and TRBJ1-1; a possible D gene is TRBD1 (6 bases). Between the trimmed V and J ends, which lost 7 bases and 3 bases, there was a span of 18 bases. Germline CDR1 is SGHVS and CDR2 is FNYEAQ. The CDR3 runs 15 residues. The DNA for the CDR3 is TGTGCCAGCACCCGATATGGGGGGCGCGACACTGAAGCTTTCTTT. It yields the protein CASTRYGGRDTEAFF.

The rearrangement uses TRBV6-5 and TRBJ2-7, with 9 nucleotides matching TRBD2. The germline V gene encodes CDR1 MNHEY and CDR2 SVGAGI. This CDR3 spans 14 amino acids. The junction had 3 bases not matched to a gene; V was cut back by 5 bases and J by 1 base. The CDR3, as DNA: TGTGCCAGCAGTCTAGCGGGGCTTTCCTACGAGCAGTACTTC. Its translation is CASSLAGLSYEQYF.

This clone was counted between two and nine times. The chain is built from TRBV6-5 and TRBJ1-5, with 8 bases aligning to TRBD1. Germline-derived CDR1 and CDR2 are MNHEY and SVGAGI. This CDR3 comprises 15 residues. The V and J ends lost 5 bases and 4 bases, in that order; junction bases with no gene match: 7. The CDR3 protein is CASSPAGGANQPQHF. CDR3 nucleotides: TGTGCCAGCAGTCCAGCAGGGGGCGCGAATCAGCCCCAGCATTTT.

The chain uses TRBV5-1 and TRBJ1-2, with 8 bases lining up with TRBD1. The germline CDR1 and CDR2 sequences are SGHRS and YFSETQ. Trimming removed 6 bases from V and 0 bases from J; junction bases left unmatched: 7. The CDR3 consists of 15 residues. CDR3 nucleotides: TGCGCCAGCACCCCGGACAGGGCGACTAACTATGGCTACACCTTC. Its protein product is CASTPDRATNYGYTF.

This chain joins TRBV2 and TRBJ2-3, with a weak D call TRBD2 (6 bases). The V end was cut by 6 bases, the J end by 2 bases, with 12 bases between. The CDR3 consists of 14 residues. The germline gives CDR1 SNHLY, CDR2 FYNNEI. CDR3 loop: CASSERVATDTQYF. CDR3 sequence (DNA): TGTGCCAGCAGCGAGCGGGTCGCCACAGATACGCAGTATTTT.